The 9 T cell receptor beta chains below all came from one sample that was sequenced in a study of T cell changes during pregnancy in multiple sclerosis. The method was immunoSEQ multiplex PCR; TCRdb's version includes in-frame clones alone and lacks a portion of them. The data contain about 36,000 clones, about 92% of them singletons. The specimen comprised CD4+ T cells from peripheral blood mononuclear cells, sampled in the first trimester of pregnancy. These receptors were obtained from a female donor with multiple sclerosis, enrolled in a pregnancy study.

This clone occurred once. The gene calls are TRBV18 and TRBJ1-4; TRBD1 might be the D (5 bases). V gave up 3 bases and J gave up 3 bases, with 14 bases separating them. CDR1 and CDR2 from the germline V gene are KGHSH and LQKENI. This CDR3 has 16 amino acids. The CDR3 DNA reads as TGTGCCAGCTCACCGAGGGGAGGAGGTGCTAATGAAAAACTGTTTTTT. Translated: CASSPRGGGANEKLFF.

V and J are TRBV19 and TRBJ2-2; D is undetermined. The CDR3 is made up of 14 amino acids. V shed 3 bases and J shed 1 base, with 6 bases lying between them. Per germline, CDR1 LNHDA and CDR2 SQIVND (reference sequence). Here the CDR3 DNA reads TGTGCCAGTAGTATTTCAGGGAACACCGGGGAGCTGTTTTTT. Protein sequence: CASSISGNTGELFF.

V is TRBV5-5 and J is TRBJ1-5, with D perhaps TRBD1 (6 bases). Trimming pared 2 bases from V and 1 base from J, leaving 10 bases between. CDR3 length: 15 amino acids. CDR1 is SGHKS and CDR2 is YYEKEE in the germline V gene (reference sequence). The CDR3 DNA is TGTGCCAGCAGCTTAGAACAGGGAAGCAATCAGCCCCAGCATTTT. Translating gives CASSLEQGSNQPQHF.

The J gene is TRBJ2-7, the V gene TRBV2; D uncertain. V was clipped by 3 bases and J by 4 bases, with 7 bases between them. CDR1 is SNHLY, CDR2 FYNNEI, per germline. The CDR3 consists of 12 residues. The CDR3 reads CASSDRVYEQYF. In DNA form, the CDR3 reads TGTGCCAGCAGTGATCGAGTTTACGAGCAGTACTTC.

The V and J genes are TRBV2 and TRBJ1-1; 9 bases are shared with TRBD1. V shed 6 bases, J shed 3 bases, and the junction held 8 bases outside the gene matches. The CDR3 is made up of 15 amino acids. CDR1 SNHLY and CDR2 FYNNEI come from the germline V gene. CDR3 region: CASRDRGDSHTEAFF. CDR3 nucleotide sequence: TGTGCCAGCAGAGACAGGGGGGATAGTCACACTGAAGCTTTCTTT.

The chain employs TRBV7-2 and TRBJ2-7, with 7 positions matching TRBD2. CDR1 is SGHTA and CDR2 is FQGNSA in the germline V gene. This CDR3 is 17 amino acids long. V was clipped by 3 bases and J by 2 bases; unmatched bases: 13. CDR3 loop: CASSLSAGLNPTYEQYF. The DNA of the CDR3 is TGTGCCAGCAGCTTGTCCGCGGGACTAAACCCCACCTACGAGCAGTACTTC.

This clone has just one count. This chain connects TRBV6-5 to TRBJ1-1, with TRBD1 matching 10 bases. The CDR3 is 15 residues long. The germline CDR1 and CDR2 sequences are MNHEY and SVGAGI. V lost 5 bases and J lost 4; bases outside the gene matches: 7. CDR3 nucleotides: TGTGCCAGCAGTGCCCAGACAGGGGGCATCACTGAAGCTTTCTTT. This sequence encodes CASSAQTGGITEAFF.

The chain combines TRBV9 with TRBJ2-3; D is perhaps TRBD2 (6 bases). Trimming stripped 4 bases from V and 4 bases from J, with 25 bases between. The CDR3 has 18 amino acids. Per germline, CDR1 SGDLS and CDR2 YYNGEE. The CDR3 DNA reads as TGTGCCAGCAGCTCCCAGGCTCCGACTAGGAGCGTTTCAGATACGCAGTATTTT. It is translated as CASSSQAPTRSVSDTQYF.

This chain joins TRBV6-6 and TRBJ2-3; no clear D. The CDR3 is 15 amino acids. CDR1 and CDR2 from the germline V gene are MNHNY and SVGAGI (reference sequence). Trimming cost V 2 bases and J 2 bases, with 11 bases left between them. The CDR3 DNA follows: TGTGCCAGCAGTTACACCCTATTCGTCACAGATACGCAGTATTTT. Its translation is CASSYTLFVTDTQYF.